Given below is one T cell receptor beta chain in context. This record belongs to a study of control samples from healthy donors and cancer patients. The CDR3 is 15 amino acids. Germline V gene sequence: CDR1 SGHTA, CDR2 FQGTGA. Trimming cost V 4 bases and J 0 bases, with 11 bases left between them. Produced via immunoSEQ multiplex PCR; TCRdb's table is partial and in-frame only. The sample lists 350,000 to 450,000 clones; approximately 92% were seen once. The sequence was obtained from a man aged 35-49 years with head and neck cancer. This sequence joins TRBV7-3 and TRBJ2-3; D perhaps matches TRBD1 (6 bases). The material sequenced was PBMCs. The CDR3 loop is CASSSGHPSTDTQYF. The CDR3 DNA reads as TGTGCCAGCAGCTCGGGACACCCTAGCACAGATACGCAGTATTTT.